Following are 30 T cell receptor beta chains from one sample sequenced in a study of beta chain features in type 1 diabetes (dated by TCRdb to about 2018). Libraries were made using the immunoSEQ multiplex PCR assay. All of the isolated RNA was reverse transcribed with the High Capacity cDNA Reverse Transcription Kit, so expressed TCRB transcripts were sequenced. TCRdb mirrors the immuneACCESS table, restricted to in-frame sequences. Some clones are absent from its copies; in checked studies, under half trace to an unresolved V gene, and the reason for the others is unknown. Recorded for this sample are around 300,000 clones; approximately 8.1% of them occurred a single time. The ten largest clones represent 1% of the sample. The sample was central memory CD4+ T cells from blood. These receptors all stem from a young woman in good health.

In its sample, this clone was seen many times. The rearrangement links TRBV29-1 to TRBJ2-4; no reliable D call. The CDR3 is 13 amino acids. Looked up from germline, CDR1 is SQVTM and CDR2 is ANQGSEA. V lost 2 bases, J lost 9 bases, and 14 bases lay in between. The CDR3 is CSVEWFAGSIQYF. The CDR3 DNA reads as TGCAGCGTTGAATGGTTTGCTGGCAGCATTCAGTACTTC.

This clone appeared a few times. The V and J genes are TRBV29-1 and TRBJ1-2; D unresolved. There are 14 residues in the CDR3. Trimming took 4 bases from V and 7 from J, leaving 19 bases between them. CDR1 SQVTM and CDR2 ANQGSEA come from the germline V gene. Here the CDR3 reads CSVVPAIEVGGYTF. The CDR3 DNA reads TGCAGCGTTGTTCCCGCTATAGAGGTGGGTGGCTACACCTTC.

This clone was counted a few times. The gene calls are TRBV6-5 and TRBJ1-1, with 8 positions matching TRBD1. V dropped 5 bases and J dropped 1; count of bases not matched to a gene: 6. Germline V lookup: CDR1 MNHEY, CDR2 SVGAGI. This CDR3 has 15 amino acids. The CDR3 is CASSTRGQANTEAFF. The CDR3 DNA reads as TGTGCCAGCAGTACCCGGGGACAGGCGAACACTGAAGCTTTCTTT.

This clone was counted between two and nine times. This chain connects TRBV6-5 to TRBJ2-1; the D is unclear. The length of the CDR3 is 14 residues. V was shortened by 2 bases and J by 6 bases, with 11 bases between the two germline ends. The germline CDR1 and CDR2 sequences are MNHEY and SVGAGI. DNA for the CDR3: TGTGCCAGCAGTTACGGTGGGCTGGGCAATGAGCAGTTCTTC. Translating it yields CASSYGGLGNEQFF.

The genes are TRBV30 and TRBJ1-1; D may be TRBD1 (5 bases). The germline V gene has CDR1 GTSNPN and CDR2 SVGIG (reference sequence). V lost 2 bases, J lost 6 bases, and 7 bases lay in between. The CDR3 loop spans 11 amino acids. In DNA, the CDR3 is TGTGCCTGGAGTATGGGACCTGAAGCTTTCTTT. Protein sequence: CAWSMGPEAFF.

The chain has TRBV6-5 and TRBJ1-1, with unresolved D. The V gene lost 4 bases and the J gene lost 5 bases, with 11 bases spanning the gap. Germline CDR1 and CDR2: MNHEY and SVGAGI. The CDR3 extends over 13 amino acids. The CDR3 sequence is CASSSTVGTEAFF. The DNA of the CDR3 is TGTGCCAGCAGTTCGACGGTGGGTACTGAAGCTTTCTTT.

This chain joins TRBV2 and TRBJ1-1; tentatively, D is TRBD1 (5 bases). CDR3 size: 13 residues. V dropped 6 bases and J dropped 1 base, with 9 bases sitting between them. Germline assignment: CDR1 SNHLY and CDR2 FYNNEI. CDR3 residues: CASRVTGNTEAFF. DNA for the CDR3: TGTGCCAGCAGGGTTACAGGGAACACTGAAGCTTTCTTT.

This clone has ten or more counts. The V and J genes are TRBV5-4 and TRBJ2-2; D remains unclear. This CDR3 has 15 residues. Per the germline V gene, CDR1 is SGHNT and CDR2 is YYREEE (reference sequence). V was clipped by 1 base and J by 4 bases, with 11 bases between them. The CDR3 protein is CASSLMNSATGELFF. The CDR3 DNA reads TGTGCCAGCAGCTTGATGAACTCCGCCACCGGGGAGCTGTTTTTT.

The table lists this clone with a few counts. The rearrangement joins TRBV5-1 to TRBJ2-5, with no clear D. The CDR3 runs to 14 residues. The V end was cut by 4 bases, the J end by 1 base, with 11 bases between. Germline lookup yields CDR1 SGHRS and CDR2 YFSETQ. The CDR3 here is CASSNGHLQETQYF. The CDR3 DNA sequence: TGCGCCAGCAGCAACGGGCACCTCCAAGAGACCCAGTACTTC.

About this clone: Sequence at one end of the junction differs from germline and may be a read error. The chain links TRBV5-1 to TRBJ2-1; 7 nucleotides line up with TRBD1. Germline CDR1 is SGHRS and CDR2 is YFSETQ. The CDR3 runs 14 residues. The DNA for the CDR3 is TGTGCCAGCAGCGGATTACAGGGGTTCAATGAGCAGTTCTTC. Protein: CASSGLQGFNEQFF.

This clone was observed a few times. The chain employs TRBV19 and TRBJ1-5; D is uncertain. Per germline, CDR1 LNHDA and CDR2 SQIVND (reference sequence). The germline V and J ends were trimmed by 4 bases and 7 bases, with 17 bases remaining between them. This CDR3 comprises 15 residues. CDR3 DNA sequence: TGTGCCAGTAGTACTCTACAGCTGTTCAAACAGCCCCAGCATTTT. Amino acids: CASSTLQLFKQPQHF.

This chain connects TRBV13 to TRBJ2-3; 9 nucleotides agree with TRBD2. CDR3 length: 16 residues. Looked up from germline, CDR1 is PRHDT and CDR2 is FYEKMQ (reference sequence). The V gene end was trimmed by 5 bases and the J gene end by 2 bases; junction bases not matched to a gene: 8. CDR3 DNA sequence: TGTGCCAGCAGCAGGATCACTAGCGGGTTCACAGATACGCAGTATTTT. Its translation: CASSRITSGFTDTQYF.

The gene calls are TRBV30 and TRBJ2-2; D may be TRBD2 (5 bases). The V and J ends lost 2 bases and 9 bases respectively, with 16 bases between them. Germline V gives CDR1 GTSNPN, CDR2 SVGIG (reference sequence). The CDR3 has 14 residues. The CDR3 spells CAWSSGRSRRELFF. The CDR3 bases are TGTGCCTGGAGTAGCGGCAGGAGCCGTCGGGAGCTGTTTTTT.

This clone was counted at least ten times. The CDR3: CSARGGGEQYV. Here the CDR3 DNA reads TGCAGTGCTAGGGGAGGGGGCGAGCAGTACGTC. This chain uses TRBV20-1 with TRBJ2-7; the D gene is possibly TRBD2 (7 bases). V shed 3 bases and J shed 6 bases, with 9 bases lying between them. This CDR3 comprises 11 residues. CDR1 DFQATT and CDR2 SNEGSKA come from the germline V gene (reference sequence).

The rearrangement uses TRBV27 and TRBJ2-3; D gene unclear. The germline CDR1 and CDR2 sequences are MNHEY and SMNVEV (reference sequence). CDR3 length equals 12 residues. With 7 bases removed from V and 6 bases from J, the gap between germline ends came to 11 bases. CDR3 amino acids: CASNAVGDTQYF. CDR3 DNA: TGTGCCAGCAACGCGGTAGGGGATACGCAGTATTTT.

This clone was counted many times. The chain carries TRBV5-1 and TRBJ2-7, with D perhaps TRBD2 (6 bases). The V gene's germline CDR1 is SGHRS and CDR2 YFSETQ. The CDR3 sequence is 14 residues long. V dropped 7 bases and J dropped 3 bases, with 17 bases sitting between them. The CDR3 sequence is CASSTAGRFYEQYF. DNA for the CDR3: TGCGCCAGCTCCACGGCCGGGAGATTCTACGAGCAGTACTTC. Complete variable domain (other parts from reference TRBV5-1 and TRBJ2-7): KAGVTQTPRYLIKTRGQQVTLSCSPISGHRSVSWYQQTPGQGLQFLFEYFSETQRNKGNFPGRFSGRQFSNSRSEMNVSTLELGDSALYLCASSTAGRFYEQYFGPGTRLTVT.

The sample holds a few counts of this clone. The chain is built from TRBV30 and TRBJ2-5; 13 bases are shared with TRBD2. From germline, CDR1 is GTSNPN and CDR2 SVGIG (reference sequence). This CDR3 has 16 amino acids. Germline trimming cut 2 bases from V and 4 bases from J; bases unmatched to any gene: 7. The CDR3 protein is CAWSQLAGGPSETQYF. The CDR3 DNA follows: TGTGCCTGGAGTCAACTAGCGGGAGGGCCGTCAGAGACCCAGTACTTC.

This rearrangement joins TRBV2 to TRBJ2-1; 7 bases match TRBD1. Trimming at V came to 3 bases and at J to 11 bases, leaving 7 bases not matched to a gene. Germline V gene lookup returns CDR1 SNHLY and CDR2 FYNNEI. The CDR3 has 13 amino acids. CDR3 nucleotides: TGTGCCAGCAGTGACACCCGGGACAGTAAGCAGTTCTTC. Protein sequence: CASSDTRDSKQFF.

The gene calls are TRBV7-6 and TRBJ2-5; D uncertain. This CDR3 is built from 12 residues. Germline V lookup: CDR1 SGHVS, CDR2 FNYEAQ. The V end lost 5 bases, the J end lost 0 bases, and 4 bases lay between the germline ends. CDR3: CASSGHQETQYF. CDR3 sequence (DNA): TGTGCCAGCAGCGGCCACCAAGAGACCCAGTACTTC.

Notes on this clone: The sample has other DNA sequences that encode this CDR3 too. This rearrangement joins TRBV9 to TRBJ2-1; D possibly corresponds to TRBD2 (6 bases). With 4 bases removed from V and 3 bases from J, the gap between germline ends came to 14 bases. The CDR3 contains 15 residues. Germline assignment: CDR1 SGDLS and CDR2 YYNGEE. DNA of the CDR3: TGTGCCAGCAGCCCCCACCGGGGGAACTACAATGAGCAGTTCTTC. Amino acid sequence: CASSPHRGNYNEQFF.

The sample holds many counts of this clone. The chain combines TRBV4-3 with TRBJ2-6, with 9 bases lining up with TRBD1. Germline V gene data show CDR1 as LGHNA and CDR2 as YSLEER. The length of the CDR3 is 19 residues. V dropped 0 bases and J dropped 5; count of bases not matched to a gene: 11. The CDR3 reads CASSQDAGQGGTWANVLTF. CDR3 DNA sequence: TGCGCCAGCAGCCAAGATGCGGGACAGGGCGGGACCTGGGCCAACGTCCTGACTTTC.

CDR3 region: CASSKLTGGGDEQYF. CDR3 nucleotide sequence: TGTGCCAGCAGCAAATTGACAGGGGGCGGCGACGAGCAGTACTTC. The chain couples TRBV5-6 to TRBJ2-7; TRBD1 agrees at 10 bases. The germline V gene encodes CDR1 SGHDT and CDR2 YYEEEE. The CDR3 runs to 15 residues. V shed 4 bases, J shed 5 bases, and the junction held 9 bases outside the gene matches.

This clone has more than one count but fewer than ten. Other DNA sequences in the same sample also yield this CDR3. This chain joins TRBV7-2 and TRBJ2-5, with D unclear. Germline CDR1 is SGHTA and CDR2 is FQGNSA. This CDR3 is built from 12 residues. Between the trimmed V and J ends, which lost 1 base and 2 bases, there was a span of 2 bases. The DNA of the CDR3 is TGTGCCAGCAGCTTAGTTCAAGAGACCCAGTACTTC. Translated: CASSLVQETQYF. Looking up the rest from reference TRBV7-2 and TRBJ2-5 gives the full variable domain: GAGVSQSPSNKVTEKGKDVELRCDPISGHTALYWYRQSLGQGLEFLIYFQGNSAPDKSGLPSDRFSAERTGGSVSTLTIQRTQQEDSAVYLCASSLVQETQYFGPGTRLLVL.

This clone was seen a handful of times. CDR3 coding DNA: TGTGCCACCAGCATGGGGGCCGGACGGCCAGCTAACTATGGCTACACCTTC. It specifies CATSMGAGRPANYGYTF. The chain has TRBV15 and TRBJ1-2; D possibly corresponds to TRBD1 (6 bases). CDR1 and CDR2 (germline): LNHNV, YYDKDF (reference sequence). The V and J ends lost 4 bases and 0 bases respectively, with 18 bases between them. The CDR3 is 17 amino acids.

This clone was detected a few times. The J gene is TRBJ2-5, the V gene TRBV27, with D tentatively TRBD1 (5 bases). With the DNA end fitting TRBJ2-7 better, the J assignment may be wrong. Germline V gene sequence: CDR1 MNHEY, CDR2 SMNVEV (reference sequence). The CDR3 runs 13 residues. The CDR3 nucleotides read TGTGCCAGCAGTTTCCGGCAGGGCTACGAGCAGTACTTC. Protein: CASSFRQGYEQYF.

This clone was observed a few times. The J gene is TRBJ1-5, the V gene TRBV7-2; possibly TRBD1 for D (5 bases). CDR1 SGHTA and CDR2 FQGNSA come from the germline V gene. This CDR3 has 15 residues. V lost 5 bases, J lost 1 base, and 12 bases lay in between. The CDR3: CASSRWGESNQPQHF. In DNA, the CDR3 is TGTGCCAGCAGCCGGTGGGGGGAAAGCAATCAGCCCCAGCATTTT.

This CDR3 reads CASSLGLTESYEQYF. The CDR3 DNA follows: TGCGCCAGCAGCTTGGGTTTGACAGAATCCTACGAGCAGTACTTC. The chain combines TRBV5-1 with TRBJ2-7, with a weak D call TRBD1 (5 bases). Trimming cost V 0 bases and J 1 base, with 11 bases left between them. Germline V gives CDR1 SGHRS, CDR2 YFSETQ. This CDR3 spans 15 amino acids.

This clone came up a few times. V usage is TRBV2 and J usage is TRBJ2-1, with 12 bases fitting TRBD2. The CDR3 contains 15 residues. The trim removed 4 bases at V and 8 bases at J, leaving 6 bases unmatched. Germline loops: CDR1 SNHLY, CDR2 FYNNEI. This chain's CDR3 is CASSGLAGVSYEQFF. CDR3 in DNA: TGTGCCAGCAGTGGACTAGCGGGAGTATCATATGAGCAGTTCTTC.

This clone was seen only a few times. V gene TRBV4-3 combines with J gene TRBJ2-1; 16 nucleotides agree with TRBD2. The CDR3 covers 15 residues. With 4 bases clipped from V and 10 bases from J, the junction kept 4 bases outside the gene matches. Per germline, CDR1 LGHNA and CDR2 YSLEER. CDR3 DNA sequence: TGCGCCAGCAGCCCGGGACTAGCGGGGGGGTTGGAGCAGTTCTTC. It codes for CASSPGLAGGLEQFF.

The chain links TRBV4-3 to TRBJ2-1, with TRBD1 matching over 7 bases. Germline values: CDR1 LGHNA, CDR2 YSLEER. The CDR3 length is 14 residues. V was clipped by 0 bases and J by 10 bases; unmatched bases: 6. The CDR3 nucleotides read TGCGCCAGCAGCCAAGATCCTGGGACAGAGGAGCAGTTCTTC. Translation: CASSQDPGTEEQFF.